This TCR beta chain was recovered during a study of T cells in localized non-small cell lung cancer. This clone showed up just a few times. The antigen is undetermined. General study results and limits: Sequencing, confined to only one tumor region, leaves heterogeneity possible. Within adjacent lung there appeared a median 57 of the top 100 tumor clones. Longer overall survival was linked to higher blood T cell density.

Germline assignment: CDR1 SGHNT and CDR2 YENEEA. With 4 bases removed from V and 0 bases from J, the gap between germline ends came to 13 bases. The CDR3 runs 16 residues. The method was immunoSEQ multiplex PCR; TCRdb's version includes in-frame clones alone and lacks a portion of them. Altogether 55,000 to 75,000 clones are present, roughly nine tenths being singletons, with the ten largest covering 20%. The input for sequencing was peripheral blood, taken before any cancer treatment. The V and J genes are TRBV11-3 and TRBJ2-1; tentatively, D is TRBD1 (7 bases). The sequence derives from a man aged 40-75 years with stage I lung adenocarcinoma. CDR3 nucleotide sequence: TGTGCCAGCAGCTCCCGACAGGGAGGCTCCTACAATGAGCAGTTCTTC. Residues: CASSSRQGGSYNEQFF.